The T cell receptor beta chain under discussion was sequenced for a study of T-cell reconstitution after alpha-beta-depleted transplantation in children. Preparation of the TCRbeta library used unique molecular identifiers. TCRdb used MiXCR to reprocess the PCR reads, holding one entry per CDR3 protein. The data show about 830,000 distinct CDR3 sequences, 16% seen once. The source material was PBMCs, mostly from graft donor cells, sampled 360 days after TCRalphabeta/CD19-depleted stem cell transplant. This TCR was recovered from a male patient between 5 and 17 years old who had a stem cell transplant for acute lymphoblastic leukemia, so the T cells may come from the graft donor.

The CDR3 spells CASTNRVKQFF. The DNA of the CDR3 is TGTGCCAGCACCAACCGGGTTAAGCAGTTCTTC. This sequence joins TRBV6-6 and TRBJ2-1; no clear D gene. This CDR3 has 11 amino acids. The V end was cut by 7 bases, the J end by 11 bases, with 12 bases between. The germline CDR1 and CDR2 sequences are MNHNY and SVGAGI (reference sequence).